This is a list of T cell receptor beta chains from one sample in a study of OX40 agonist ivuxolimab in advanced cancers. Method: immunoSEQ multiplex PCR; TCRdb's copy keeps in-frame clones and lacks some. The table has about 70,000 clones, around 88% seen once. Sequencing used CD4+ or CD8+ T cells sorted from blood, obtained in a trial of the OX40 agonist ivuxolimab. The receptors derive from an adult with an advanced solid tumor such as melanoma, head and neck, liver or kidney cancer. CDR3s include the opening cysteine and the closing phenylalanine or tryptophan. The D gene is left open where the match is weak. Size is stated for part of the rows, as once, few or many counts, or as a class when the clone is expanded.

V gene: TRBV7-2; J gene: TRBJ1-2; D gene: TRBD1; clone size: .; CDR3 DNA: TGTGCCAGCAGCCGAAGGACAGGCGATGGCTACACCTTC; CDR3 protein: CASSRRTGDGYTF
V gene: TRBV11-3; J gene: TRBJ1-1; D gene: .; clone size: .; CDR3 DNA: TGTGCCAGCAGCTTAGACCCGGCGCACCCTGAAGCTTTCTTT; CDR3 protein: CASSLDPAHPEAFF
V gene: TRBV6-1; J gene: TRBJ2-7; D gene: TRBD1; clone size: .; CDR3 DNA: TGTGCCAGCAGAACCCAGACAGGGCCCTACGAGCAGTACTTC; CDR3 protein: CASRTQTGPYEQYF
V gene: TRBV16; J gene: TRBJ2-2; D gene: .; clone size: medium-sized; CDR3 DNA: TGTGCCAGCAGCCAATCTACGAACACCGGGGAGCTGTTTTTT; CDR3 protein: CASSQSTNTGELFF
V gene: TRBV9; J gene: TRBJ1-1; D gene: .; clone size: .; CDR3 DNA: TGTGCCAGCAGCGTAAGAGCCCTGGGCACTGAAGCTTTCTTT; CDR3 protein: CASSVRALGTEAFF
V gene: TRBV12-2; J gene: TRBJ2-7; D gene: .; clone size: .; CDR3 DNA: TGTGCAAGTCGCTTAAGATCTGCGGGAGAAAAAGGCTACGAGCAGTACTTC; CDR3 protein: CASRLRSAGEKGYEQYF
V gene: TRBV7-3; J gene: TRBJ2-5; D gene: .; clone size: .; CDR3 DNA: TGTGCCAGCAGCTTAGGATTGGGTGACGGAGAGACCCAGTACTTC; CDR3 protein: CASSLGLGDGETQYF
V gene: TRBV19; J gene: TRBJ1-2; D gene: .; clone size: .; CDR3 DNA: TGTGCCAGTAGTAGAGGCATGGCGACAGATGGCTACACCTTC; CDR3 protein: CASSRGMATDGYTF
V gene: TRBV7-9; J gene: TRBJ2-5; D gene: .; clone size: once; CDR3 DNA: TGTGCCAGCAGCCCGGGGGCTAGCGACGGACAAGAGACCCAGTACTTC; CDR3 protein: CASSPGASDGQETQYF
V gene: TRBV28; J gene: TRBJ2-2; D gene: .; clone size: .; CDR3 DNA: TGTGCCAGCAGGCTCCAAGGCCTCACCGGGGAGCTGTTTTTT; CDR3 protein: CASRLQGLTGELFF
V gene: TRBV5-4; J gene: TRBJ2-5; D gene: TRBD2; clone size: .; CDR3 DNA: TGTGCCAGCAGCAGAGGACTAGCGGGAGCCACACAAGAGACCCAGTACTTC; CDR3 protein: CASSRGLAGATQETQYF
V gene: TRBV29-1; J gene: TRBJ2-5; D gene: .; clone size: .; CDR3 DNA: TGCAGCGTTAACAGCTACCAAGAGACCCAGTACTTC; CDR3 protein: CSVNSYQETQYF
V gene: TRBV29-1; J gene: TRBJ2-3; D gene: TRBD1; clone size: .; CDR3 DNA: TGCAGCGTTGAACAGAGGGGGCCAGCAGATACGCAGTATTTT; CDR3 protein: CSVEQRGPADTQYF
V gene: TRBV7-3; J gene: TRBJ1-1; D gene: .; clone size: few; CDR3 DNA: TGTGCCAGCAGCCCGGGCGAGGACACTGAAGCTTTCTTT; CDR3 protein: CASSPGEDTEAFF
V gene: TRBV19; J gene: TRBJ2-2; D gene: TRBD2; clone size: .; CDR3 DNA: TGTGCCAGTAGTATAGAACTAGCGGGCCCCGGGGAGCTGTTTTTT; CDR3 protein: CASSIELAGPGELFF
V gene: TRBV7-2; J gene: TRBJ1-1; D gene: .; clone size: .; CDR3 DNA: TGTGCCAGCAGCCGGGACACTGGAGACACTGAAGCTTTCTTT; CDR3 protein: CASSRDTGDTEAFF
V gene: TRBV19; J gene: TRBJ1-6; D gene: .; clone size: .; CDR3 DNA: TGTGCCACCACGTGGGGGCCTAATTCACCCCTCCACTTT; CDR3 protein: CATTWGPNSPLHF
V gene: TRBV12-5; J gene: TRBJ2-5; D gene: TRBD2; clone size: .; CDR3 DNA: TGTGCTAGCCGAGCTAGCGGGCAAGAGACCCAGTACTTC; CDR3 protein: CASRASGQETQYF
V gene: TRBV28; J gene: TRBJ2-3; D gene: TRBD2; clone size: .; CDR3 DNA: TGTGCCAGTACCGGGACTAGCGGGTGGGGTACGCAGTATTTT; CDR3 protein: CASTGTSGWGTQYF
V gene: TRBV13; J gene: TRBJ1-2; D gene: .; clone size: once; CDR3 DNA: TGTGCCAGCAGTTTCCGGACAGACGGCTATGGCTACACCTTC; CDR3 protein: CASSFRTDGYGYTF
V gene: TRBV19; J gene: TRBJ2-3; D gene: .; clone size: .; CDR3 DNA: TGTGCCAGTCGTGAACTGAGCACAGATACGCAGTATTTT; CDR3 protein: CASRELSTDTQYF
V gene: TRBV7-2; J gene: TRBJ1-1; D gene: .; clone size: .; CDR3 DNA: TGTGCCAGCAGCCAGAACAGAAACACTGAAGCTTTCTTT; CDR3 protein: CASSQNRNTEAFF
V gene: TRBV11-2; J gene: TRBJ2-5; D gene: .; clone size: once; CDR3 DNA: TGTGCCAGCAGCGTCGGAGCCCGGGGGGAGACCCAGTACTTC; CDR3 protein: CASSVGARGETQYF
V gene: TRBV11-3; J gene: TRBJ1-2; D gene: TRBD1; clone size: .; CDR3 DNA: TGTGCCAGCAGCTCCTCGACAGGGGGAGGCTACACCTTC; CDR3 protein: CASSSSTGGGYTF
V gene: TRBV18; J gene: TRBJ1-5; D gene: TRBD1; clone size: once; CDR3 DNA: TGTGCCAGCTCACCACAGACAGGGTATAGCAATCAGCCCCAGCATTTT; CDR3 protein: CASSPQTGYSNQPQHF
V gene: TRBV7-9; J gene: TRBJ1-1; D gene: .; clone size: few; CDR3 DNA: TGTGCCAGCACCACGGGAAACACTGAAGCTTTCTTT; CDR3 protein: CASTTGNTEAFF
V gene: TRBV9; J gene: TRBJ2-3; D gene: TRBD2; clone size: .; CDR3 DNA: TGTGCCAGCAGCGTAGGCGCGGGAGTATCAGATACGCAGTATTTT; CDR3 protein: CASSVGAGVSDTQYF
V gene: TRBV30; J gene: TRBJ1-6; D gene: TRBD1; clone size: once; CDR3 DNA: TGTGCCTGGAGTACGGGACAGGGCCCTTATAATTCACCCCTCCACTTT; CDR3 protein: CAWSTGQGPYNSPLHF
V gene: TRBV7-2; J gene: TRBJ1-1; D gene: .; clone size: .; CDR3 DNA: TGTGCCAGCAGCTTAGTAAGCACTGAAGCTTTCTTT; CDR3 protein: CASSLVSTEAFF
V gene: TRBV29-1; J gene: TRBJ2-1; D gene: .; clone size: .; CDR3 DNA: TGCAGCGTTGGCCCCTTTGTCAATGAGCAGTTCTTC; CDR3 protein: CSVGPFVNEQFF
V gene: TRBV30; J gene: TRBJ2-1; D gene: TRBD2; clone size: .; CDR3 DNA: TGTGCCTGGAGTGCCGGACTAGCGGGAGTGAATGAGCAGTTCTTC; CDR3 protein: CAWSAGLAGVNEQFF
V gene: TRBV5-1; J gene: TRBJ2-7; D gene: .; clone size: .; CDR3 DNA: TGCGCCAGCAGCTTGGTTGGAAGGGTATACGAGCAGTACTTC; CDR3 protein: CASSLVGRVYEQYF
V gene: TRBV6-1; J gene: TRBJ2-7; D gene: TRBD1; clone size: .; CDR3 DNA: TGTGCCAGCAGTGAATGGGGTACAGGGGCCGAGGTCTACGAGCAGTACTTC; CDR3 protein: CASSEWGTGAEVYEQYF
V gene: TRBV29-1; J gene: TRBJ2-6; D gene: TRBD1; clone size: .; CDR3 DNA: TGCAGCGTGGGACAGGGCACTGGGGCCAACGTCCTGACTTTC; CDR3 protein: CSVGQGTGANVLTF
V gene: TRBV28; J gene: TRBJ2-4; D gene: TRBD1; clone size: few; CDR3 DNA: TGTGCCAGCGAGGGACAGCCGAAAAACATTCAGTACTTC; CDR3 protein: CASEGQPKNIQYF
V gene: TRBV5-1; J gene: TRBJ1-3; D gene: .; clone size: .; CDR3 DNA: TGCGCCAGCAGCTTGGGGGTGGCCCACTCTGGAAACACCATATATTTT; CDR3 protein: CASSLGVAHSGNTIYF
V gene: TRBV7-9; J gene: TRBJ1-1; D gene: .; clone size: .; CDR3 DNA: TGTGCCAGCAGCTTAGGAGGAGGGGCAGGGACAGCTTTCTTT; CDR3 protein: CASSLGGGAGTAFF
V gene: TRBV11-2; J gene: TRBJ1-1; D gene: .; clone size: .; CDR3 DNA: TGTGCCAGCAGCTTCTCGGCCCCCGGCGTCCAAGCTTTCTTT; CDR3 protein: CASSFSAPGVQAFF
V gene: TRBV27; J gene: TRBJ2-5; D gene: .; clone size: medium-sized; CDR3 DNA: TGTGCCAGCAGTTCCCAAGAGACCCAGTACTTC; CDR3 protein: CASSSQETQYF
V gene: TRBV7-3; J gene: TRBJ2-3; D gene: .; clone size: .; CDR3 DNA: TGTGCCAGCAGCTTATCAGGTGGAGGGTCAGATACGCAGTATTTT; CDR3 protein: CASSLSGGGSDTQYF
V gene: TRBV7-9; J gene: TRBJ2-1; D gene: TRBD1; clone size: .; CDR3 DNA: TGTGCCAGCAGCTTGACACAGGGGGCTCTCAATGAGCAGTTCTTC; CDR3 protein: CASSLTQGALNEQFF
V gene: TRBV5-3; J gene: TRBJ1-2; D gene: .; clone size: .; CDR3 DNA: TGTGCCAGAAGCTTGGCGGGAAGCTCCGGACCCTATGGCTACACCTTC; CDR3 protein: CARSLAGSSGPYGYTF
V gene: TRBV6-1; J gene: TRBJ2-7; D gene: TRBD2; clone size: .; CDR3 DNA: TGTGCCAGCGAAGCTAGCGGGGGACTCCATCACGAGCAGTACTTC; CDR3 protein: CASEASGGLHHEQYF
V gene: TRBV5-1; J gene: TRBJ2-5; D gene: TRBD1; clone size: .; CDR3 DNA: TGCGCCAGCAGCATGGGACAGGCCGGGGAGACCCAGTACTTC; CDR3 protein: CASSMGQAGETQYF
V gene: TRBV11-2; J gene: TRBJ1-1; D gene: .; clone size: .; CDR3 DNA: TGTGCCAGCAGCGGGGGGGAGACGAGGCTTTTCTTT; CDR3 protein: CASSGGETRLFF
V gene: TRBV13; J gene: TRBJ1-6; D gene: TRBD1; clone size: .; CDR3 DNA: TGTGCCAGCAGTCCGACGGGACAGGGAATCTCACCCCTCCACTTT; CDR3 protein: CASSPTGQGISPLHF
V gene: TRBV9; J gene: TRBJ1-1; D gene: .; clone size: .; CDR3 DNA: TGTGCCAGCAGCGCGCCTCCACAGGGAGGAGAAGCTTTCTTT; CDR3 protein: CASSAPPQGGEAFF
V gene: TRBV5-1; J gene: TRBJ1-2; D gene: .; clone size: .; CDR3 DNA: TGCGCCAGCAGCTTGGACAGGGACTATGGCTACACCTTC; CDR3 protein: CASSLDRDYGYTF
V gene: TRBV2; J gene: TRBJ1-4; D gene: .; clone size: .; CDR3 DNA: TGTGCCAGCAGGGAGACAGCGACCGCAACTAATGAAAAACTGTTTTTT; CDR3 protein: CASRETATATNEKLFF
V gene: TRBV5-1; J gene: TRBJ1-2; D gene: .; clone size: .; CDR3 DNA: TGCGCCAGCAGCTCCCGGACGGACTCCTATGGCTACACCTTC; CDR3 protein: CASSSRTDSYGYTF
V gene: TRBV28; J gene: TRBJ2-7; D gene: TRBD1; clone size: .; CDR3 DNA: TGTGCCAGCAGTTTTCCACAAACAGGGGCCACCTACGAGCAGTACTTC; CDR3 protein: CASSFPQTGATYEQYF
V gene: TRBV6-4; J gene: TRBJ1-5; D gene: .; clone size: .; CDR3 DNA: TGTGCCAGAGACAGGACCAATCAGCCCCAGCATTTT; CDR3 protein: CARDRTNQPQHF
V gene: TRBV5-4; J gene: TRBJ2-1; D gene: .; clone size: .; CDR3 DNA: TGTGCCAGCACCCGCGGGACTGCATTCTACAATGAGCAGTTCTTC; CDR3 protein: CASTRGTAFYNEQFF
V gene: TRBV6-1; J gene: TRBJ2-3; D gene: TRBD2; clone size: .; CDR3 DNA: TGTGCCAGCAAGCGAGCGGGAGTGGGCGCAGATACGCAGTATTTT; CDR3 protein: CASKRAGVGADTQYF
V gene: TRBV7-9; J gene: TRBJ1-2; D gene: .; clone size: .; CDR3 DNA: TGTGCCAGCAGCGACGACTGGGGGGCCTATGGCTACACCTTC; CDR3 protein: CASSDDWGAYGYTF
V gene: TRBV7-9; J gene: TRBJ2-5; D gene: .; clone size: .; CDR3 DNA: TGTGCCAGCAGCTTAAGGGCGGTAGGCCAAGAGACCCAGTACTTC; CDR3 protein: CASSLRAVGQETQYF
V gene: TRBV5-1; J gene: TRBJ2-7; D gene: .; clone size: .; CDR3 DNA: TGCGCCAGCAGCTTGGATGCCCTAGCGCGTAGCTCCTACGAGCAGTACTTC; CDR3 protein: CASSLDALARSSYEQYF
V gene: TRBV30; J gene: TRBJ2-5; D gene: .; clone size: .; CDR3 DNA: TGTGCCTGGAGCTTGGAAGAGACCCAGTACTTC; CDR3 protein: CAWSLEETQYF